Listed here are 9 T cell receptor beta chains from one sample, sequenced in a study of cytomegalovirus exposure and HLA in healthy donors. This PCR relied on a set of 60 Vbeta primers and 13 Jbeta primers. Profiled with immunoSEQ multiplex PCR; TCRdb holds only in-frame clones, not every one. The sample records more than 250,000 clones, approximately 90% being singletons. The sample consisted of PBMCs. The receptors shown here come from a woman in her late teens or twenties in good health and CMV-seronegative.

The genes are TRBV7-3 and TRBJ2-3; 7 bases align to TRBD2. Unmatched junction bases numbered 5, after V lost 1 base and J lost 4 bases. CDR3 size: 15 residues. Germline values: CDR1 SGHTA, CDR2 FQGTGA. This CDR3 is CASSLSGGVSDTQYF. CDR3 bases: TGTGCCAGCAGCTTAAGCGGGGGAGTTTCAGATACGCAGTATTTT.

This clone was counted a few times. The chain joins TRBV5-1 to TRBJ1-4; 8 bases are a match to TRBD1. This CDR3 region has 14 residues. CDR1 is SGHRS, CDR2 YFSETQ, per germline. Trimming at V came to 4 bases and at J to 4 bases, leaving 3 bases not matched to a gene. In DNA form, the CDR3 reads TGCGCCAGCAGCACTGACAGGGGTAATGAAAAACTGTTTTTT. Its translation: CASSTDRGNEKLFF.

The chain employs TRBV2 and TRBJ2-7, with 7 bases matching TRBD2. V lost 2 bases to trimming and J lost 3 bases; unmatched junction nucleotides: 7. CDR1 SNHLY and CDR2 FYNNEI come from the germline V gene. There are 15 residues in the CDR3. The CDR3 sequence is CASSESGGWIYEQYF. The DNA of the CDR3 is TGTGCCAGCAGTGAATCGGGGGGTTGGATCTACGAGCAGTACTTC.

V usage is TRBV5-4 and J usage is TRBJ2-3; 9 nucleotides line up with TRBD2. J lost 6 bases, V lost 1 base, and 9 bases had no gene match. The germline CDR1 and CDR2 sequences are SGHNT and YYREEE (reference sequence). The CDR3 spans 16 residues. The CDR3 is CASSLLVAGVTDTQYF. In DNA, the CDR3 is TGTGCCAGCAGCTTGCTGGTAGCGGGGGTTACGGATACGCAGTATTTT.

Points on this clone: Other nucleotide sequences from this sample produce the same CDR3. The chain couples TRBV6-5 to TRBJ2-7; 9 bases are shared with TRBD1. J was trimmed by 0 bases and V by 0 bases; bases with no gene match: 0. CDR3 length: 15 amino acids. Germline V lookup: CDR1 MNHEY, CDR2 SVGAGI. Here the CDR3 DNA reads TGTGCCAGCAGTTACTCGGGACAGGGCTCCTACGAGCAGTACTTC. It yields the protein CASSYSGQGSYEQYF.

The genes are TRBV2 and TRBJ1-2; D is unresolved. Germline V lookup: CDR1 SNHLY, CDR2 FYNNEI. This CDR3 comprises 14 residues. This chain's CDR3 is CARRGGMTNYGYTF. DNA of the CDR3: TGTGCAAGGAGAGGCGGTATGACGAACTATGGCTACACCTTC. Full variable domain (remainder filled in from reference TRBV2 and TRBJ1-2): EPEVTQTPSHQVTQMGQEVILRCVPISNHLYFYWYRQILGQKVEFLVSFYNNEISEKSEIFDDQFSVERPDGSNFTLKIRSTKLEDSAMYFCARRGGMTNYGYTFGSGTRLTVV.

This chain uses TRBV2 with TRBJ1-2, with D maybe TRBD1 (6 bases). CDR1 SNHLY and CDR2 FYNNEI come from the germline V gene. V was clipped by 5 bases and J by 4 bases, with 17 bases between them. This CDR3 comprises 15 residues. The CDR3 loop is CASSPGQSLGYGYTF. In DNA form, the CDR3 reads TGTGCCAGCAGTCCCGGACAGTCCTTAGGCTATGGCTACACCTTC.

V is TRBV5-1 and J is TRBJ1-4; TRBD1 might be the D (5 bases). Trimming left V 5 bases short and J 4 bases short, with 9 bases between. This CDR3 is 13 amino acids long. Germline assignment: CDR1 SGHRS and CDR2 YFSETQ. The CDR3 DNA reads as TGCGCCAGCAGGCAGACAGTTAATGAAAAACTGTTTTTT. Its protein is CASRQTVNEKLFF.

The rearrangement joins TRBV4-1 to TRBJ2-3; 8 bases map to TRBD1. CDR1 and CDR2 from the germline V gene are MGHRA and YSYEKL. The J segment lost 4 bases and the V segment lost 4 bases, leaving 13 bases of the junction unmatched. This CDR3 is 17 amino acids long. The CDR3 DNA follows: TGCGCCAGCAGCCCCAGATCGACAGGGGCACTCGCAGATACGCAGTATTTT. This codes for CASSPRSTGALADTQYF.